This TCR beta chain was sequenced during a study of OX40 agonist ivuxolimab in advanced cancers. V gave up 8 bases and J gave up 1 base; unmatched junction bases: 4. Germline values: CDR1 MGHDK, CDR2 SYGVNS. The CDR3 is 13 amino acids. The method was immunoSEQ multiplex PCR; TCRdb's version includes in-frame clones alone and lacks a portion of them. The data show more than 45,000 clones, with around 93% seen just once and roughly 3.8% held by the top ten. This material consisted of CD4+ or CD8+ T cells sorted from blood, taken in a trial of the OX40 agonist ivuxolimab. The receptor comes from an adult with an advanced solid tumor such as melanoma, head and neck, liver or kidney cancer. V gene TRBV25-1 combines with J gene TRBJ1-1; 7 bases fit TRBD1. CDR3 bases: TGTGCCAGCCGCCCAGGGGGGAACACTGAAGCTTTCTTT. Protein product: CASRPGGNTEAFF.